This TCR beta chain appears in the sequencing data of a study of human T cells and chemical hapten exposure. Study in general: After 6 days, upper back 0.01% DPC patch tests were scored.

The time point here: patch test 2, 6 weeks after DPC sensitization. Treatment defined: therapeutic diphenylcyclopropenone sensitization with weekly scalp DPC. Unfractionated whole blood was the source from which total RNA was extracted. TCRdb processed the RACE reads anew with MiXCR; each CDR3 protein has one entry. This table holds about 73,000 distinct CDR3 sequences, 7.5% to 9.5% found once. CDR1 is SNHLY, CDR2 FYNNEI, per germline. The CDR3 is 15 amino acids. The V end was cut by 6 bases, the J end by 5 bases, with 19 bases between. The TCR originated in a woman in her 50s with alopecia areata. Some clones in this sample may be carry-over from other donors' samples. The sample consisted of whole blood, taken in connection with sensitization to the hapten diphenylcyclopropenone (DPC). V usage is TRBV2 and J usage is TRBJ1-1; D unclear. CDR3 region: CASRGLTGGGTEAFF. The CDR3 DNA sequence: TGTGCCAGCAGAGGCTTGACTGGAGGTGGGACTGAAGCTTTCTTT.